The T cell receptor (beta chain) under discussion was sequenced for a study of blood T cell repertoires in COVID-19. Method: immunoSEQ multiplex PCR; TCRdb's copy keeps in-frame clones and lacks some. The top ten clones hold around 3.6% of a sample with 200,000 to 250,000 clones, approximately 88% of them seen once. Unmatched junction bases numbered 11, after V lost 3 bases and J lost 6 bases. Per the germline V gene, CDR1 is SGHAT and CDR2 is FQNNGV. The CDR3 is 17 amino acids. This clone was recorded only once. The receptor was derived from a woman under 40 who had been exposed to COVID-19. Source material: PBMCs or T cells enriched from blood (not recorded which). The V gene is TRBV11-2, the J gene TRBJ2-2, with 9 bases lining up with TRBD1. The CDR3 DNA sequence: TGTGCCAGCAGCTTGACCGGGACAGGGATAATCGCCGGGGAGCTGTTTTTT. Translating gives CASSLTGTGIIAGELFF.